This is a list of T cell receptor beta chains from one sample in a study of blood T cell repertoires in COVID-19. Only in-frame clones appear in the TCRdb table, and some are missing; sequencing was by immunoSEQ multiplex PCR. The table has around 320,000 clones, roughly nine tenths seen once. Sequencing was done on a sample of peripheral blood. Source of these receptors: a woman between 25 and 40 years old with COVID-19, enrolled during active disease. Both conserved end residues are part of each CDR3. D genes are given only for firm matches. Not all rows give a size; the values are once, few, many and, for expanded clones, a class.

CDR3 DNA,CDR3 protein,D gene,clone size,V gene,J gene
TGTGCCAGCTCCCCCAGTCCCCACTACGAGCAGTACTTC,CASSPSPHYEQYF,-,-,TRBV18,TRBJ2-7
TGTGCCAGCAGCAGTATTTGGCAGGGAGGTTACGAGCAGTACTTC,CASSSIWQGGYEQYF,-,once,TRBV7-9,TRBJ2-7
TGTGCCAGCAGTTTAGGGACAGGGATGAACTATGGCTACACCTTC,CASSLGTGMNYGYTF,TRBD1,-,TRBV28,TRBJ1-2
TGTGCCAGTAGTGGGACTAGCGGGGACTACGAGCAGTACTTC,CASSGTSGDYEQYF,TRBD2,-,TRBV19,TRBJ2-7
TGTGCCATCAGGACAGTCGGTAGGACTGAAGCTTTCTTT,CAIRTVGRTEAFF,-,-,TRBV10-3,TRBJ1-1
TGTGCTAGTGGTTTGGGGCCACCCAGCACAGATACGCAGTATTTT,CASGLGPPSTDTQYF,-,-,TRBV12-5,TRBJ2-3
TGTGCCAGCTCACCACGAGGTGAAGGAAGGCAGCCCCAGCATTTT,CASSPRGEGRQPQHF,-,-,TRBV18,TRBJ1-5
TGTGCCTGGAGTACCGGGACAGGGTTTCAGCCCCAGCATTTT,CAWSTGTGFQPQHF,TRBD1,once,TRBV30,TRBJ1-5
TGTGCCAGTAGCCCTAGTGCAGGGACACAATATCAGCCCCAGCATTTT,CASSPSAGTQYQPQHF,-,-,TRBV19,TRBJ1-5
TGTGCCAGTAGCGAACAACTAACGAACACTGAAGCTTTCTTT,CASSEQLTNTEAFF,-,-,TRBV19,TRBJ1-1
TGCGCCAGCAGCCTCGGGGGTGCTAACTATGGCTACACCTTC,CASSLGGANYGYTF,-,-,TRBV4-1,TRBJ1-2
TGTGCCAGCAGTTACTTAGACAGGTTGTACGAGCAGTACTTC,CASSYLDRLYEQYF,-,-,TRBV6-5,TRBJ2-7
TGTGCCAGTAGTAACACGGCTAGCGGGGGCCGCACCCAGTACTTC,CASSNTASGGRTQYF,TRBD2,-,TRBV19,TRBJ2-5
TGTGCCAGCAGCAGGGGACTAGCGGGGGGGCAGGGTGAGCAGTTCTTC,CASSRGLAGGQGEQFF,TRBD2,-,TRBV5-5,TRBJ2-1
TGTGCCAGCTCACCACGGGCGGAGGGGATGAACACTGAAGCTTTCTTT,CASSPRAEGMNTEAFF,-,-,TRBV18,TRBJ1-1
TGTGCCAGCAGTGGTGGAGGGATAGCGGGGGGATACGAGCAGTACTTC,CASSGGGIAGGYEQYF,TRBD2,-,TRBV6-1,TRBJ2-7
TGTGCCAGCAGTGAACCGGGACTAGCGGGGGTACGAGAGACCCAGTACTTC,CASSEPGLAGVRETQYF,TRBD2,-,TRBV2,TRBJ2-5
TGTGCCAGCAGAACGGGACATCCGAACACTGAAGCTTTCTTT,CASRTGHPNTEAFF,-,-,TRBV5-4,TRBJ1-1
TGTGCCAGCTCACAGATCGCCTCGAGTGAAGCTTTCTTT,CASSQIASSEAFF,-,-,TRBV18,TRBJ1-1
TGTGCCAGCAGAGCGACAGGGGGCACTGAAGCTTTCTTT,CASRATGGTEAFF,TRBD1,-,TRBV6-5,TRBJ1-1
TGTGCCAGCAGCCTCGGACTAGCGGCGCGCTACAATGAGCAGTTCTTC,CASSLGLAARYNEQFF,TRBD2,-,TRBV2,TRBJ2-1
TGTGCCAGCAGCGATAATAAGCGAACCCCGCGGTTCTTC,CASSDNKRTPRFF,-,-,TRBV7-2,TRBJ2-1
TGTGCCAGCAGCTTAGTTCCTAGCGGGAACACCGGGGAGCTGTTTTTT,CASSLVPSGNTGELFF,TRBD2,-,TRBV7-7,TRBJ2-2
TGTGCCAGCAGCTTAGGCTCAGCGTTCAATGAGCAGTTCTTC,CASSLGSAFNEQFF,-,-,TRBV7-8,TRBJ2-1
TGTGCCAGCAGCCGGGACACCCGGTCCTACAATGAGCAGTTCTTC,CASSRDTRSYNEQFF,-,-,TRBV3-1/TRBV3-2,TRBJ2-1
TGTGCCAGCACGATTACAGGGGGCTCCTATAATTCACCCCTCCACTTT,CASTITGGSYNSPLHF,TRBD1,once,TRBV27,TRBJ1-6
TGTGCCAGTAGTTACAGGGCGGGTAACCTCCTAGCCAAAAACATTCAGTACTTC,CASSYRAGNLLAKNIQYF,-,-,TRBV19,TRBJ2-4
TGTGCCAGCAGCCCAACCCTTCGGACAGGTCTTAACACTGAAGCTTTCTTT,CASSPTLRTGLNTEAFF,TRBD1,-,TRBV7-9,TRBJ1-1
TGTGCCAGCAGCATCCCTCCGGGACAGGGTTTCAATGAGCAGTTCTTC,CASSIPPGQGFNEQFF,TRBD1,-,TRBV7-9,TRBJ2-1
TGTGCCAGCAGCCCAGGCCTCTCCTACGAGCAGTACTTC,CASSPGLSYEQYF,-,-,TRBV7-8,TRBJ2-7
TGTGCCAGCAGCCTCTCCGGGGTGGCGGGCGAGCAGTACTTC,CASSLSGVAGEQYF,-,-,TRBV16,TRBJ2-7
TGCGCCAGCAGTCAATCGGGGGGGACGTTGAACACTGAAGCTTTCTTT,CASSQSGGTLNTEAFF,-,-,TRBV23-1,TRBJ1-1
TGTGCCAGCAGCTTAGTTCTATACAGGGGGATTAACACCATATATTTT,CASSLVLYRGINTIYF,TRBD1,-,TRBV7-9,TRBJ1-3
TGTGCCAGCAGCTCAAAACTAGCGGGGGGGACGGATACGCAGTATTTT,CASSSKLAGGTDTQYF,TRBD2,-,TRBV5-4,TRBJ2-3
TGTGCCAGCAGTCCGCTAGCGGGGGATTCCTACGAGCAGTACTTC,CASSPLAGDSYEQYF,TRBD2,once,TRBV2,TRBJ2-7
TGTGCCAGCAGCCAGGGACAGAGTGCAACTAATGAAAAACTGTTTTTT,CASSQGQSATNEKLFF,TRBD1,once,TRBV7-9,TRBJ1-4
TGTGCCAGCAGAGGACAACTGAACACTGAAGCTTTCTTT,CASRGQLNTEAFF,-,-,TRBV6-4,TRBJ1-1
TGTGCCAGTGGACTAGCCGCACCCGGGGGAGAGACCCAGTACTTC,CASGLAAPGGETQYF,TRBD2,-,TRBV11-2,TRBJ2-5
TGCAGCGTTGAAATCCTAGCGGATACTGAGACCCAGTACTTC,CSVEILADTETQYF,TRBD2,-,TRBV29-1,TRBJ2-5
TGTGCCACCCGAGACAGGGCGGATGAAAAACTGTTTTTT,CATRDRADEKLFF,TRBD1,-,TRBV28,TRBJ1-4